The 12 T cell receptor beta chains given below trace back to one sample, sequenced in a study of human T cells and chemical hapten exposure. Described time point: pre-sensitization, week 0. Treatment noted: therapeutic diphenylcyclopropenone sensitization with weekly scalp DPC. TCRdb reprocessed the RACE reads via MiXCR and lists one record per CDR3 protein. The table has 250,000 or so distinct CDR3 sequences, roughly 8% seen once. The source material was whole blood, sampled in connection with sensitization to the hapten diphenylcyclopropenone (DPC). These receptors were taken from a man between 18 and 35 years old with alopecia areata. Some clones in this sample may be carry-over from other donors' samples.

This clonotype was found a few times. This chain links TRBV10-1 with TRBJ2-1; TRBD2 aligns across 12 bases. V shed 4 bases, J shed 8 bases, and the junction held 6 bases outside the gene matches. This CDR3 contains 15 residues. Germline V gene sequence: CDR1 WNHNN, CDR2 SYGVQD (reference sequence). The CDR3 sequence is CASSVTSGGLDEQFF. DNA of the CDR3: TGCGCCAGCAGTGTGACTAGCGGGGGACTCGATGAGCAGTTCTTC.

The V gene is TRBV11-2, the J gene TRBJ1-2; D is possibly TRBD1 (6 bases). CDR1 SGHAT and CDR2 FQNNGV come from the germline V gene. CDR3 size: 15 residues. V lost 3 bases to trimming and J lost 4 bases, with 15 bases between them. The CDR3: CASSFPGLGGYGYTF. The CDR3 nucleotides are TGTGCCAGCAGCTTCCCGGGACTAGGGGGCTATGGCTACACCTTC.

The CDR3 reads CASSETGTGRDTQYF. The CDR3 coding sequence is TGTGCCAGCAGTGAGACCGGGACTGGGCGGGATACGCAGTATTTT. The V gene is TRBV2, the J gene TRBJ2-3, with a possible D match to TRBD2 (6 bases). The CDR3 consists of 15 residues. Germline V gene sequence: CDR1 SNHLY, CDR2 FYNNEI. The ends were cut back, 3 bases at V and 6 bases at J, with 16 bases in the middle.

This clonotype has only a few counts. The chain uses TRBV27 and TRBJ1-1, with D possibly being TRBD1 (6 bases). In germline, CDR1 is MNHEY, CDR2 SMNVEV (reference sequence). V was clipped by 3 bases and J by 1 base, with 12 bases between them. The CDR3 spans 15 residues. Here the CDR3 DNA reads TGTGCCAGCAGTTTGTTGGGGGCTCGGAACACTGAAGCTTTCTTT. As protein: CASSLLGARNTEAFF.

This clonotype was recorded at least ten times. The chain couples TRBV4-3 to TRBJ1-6; D is unclear. Trimming cost V 0 bases and J 7 bases, with 7 bases left between them. In germline, CDR1 is LGHNA, CDR2 YSLEER. The CDR3 length is 14 residues. This chain's CDR3 is CASSQESGNSPLHF. In nucleotides, the CDR3 is TGCGCCAGCAGCCAAGAATCGGGGAATTCACCCCTCCACTTT.

This clonotype was seen a few times. Here the CDR3 DNA reads TGTGCCAGCAGCCCCCGCTTTGACACTGAAGCTTTCTTT. It encodes CASSPRFDTEAFF. The genes are TRBV7-9 and TRBJ1-1; D gene ambiguous. This CDR3 is 13 amino acids long. Germline CDR1 is SEHNR and CDR2 is FQNEAQ (reference sequence). With 5 bases removed from V and 3 bases from J, the gap between germline ends came to 10 bases.

Only a few counts were recorded for this clonotype. The chain employs TRBV20-1 and TRBJ2-3; D is possibly TRBD2 (6 bases). With 5 bases removed from V and 0 bases from J, the gap between germline ends came to 9 bases. This CDR3 is built from 13 residues. CDR1 is DFQATT and CDR2 is SNEGSKA in the germline V gene (reference sequence). The CDR3 DNA follows: TGCAGTGCTCTCGGGACTAGCACAGATACGCAGTATTTT. Amino acids: CSALGTSTDTQYF.

This clonotype was found many times. The chain couples TRBV20-1 to TRBJ2-7; D is unclear. Between the trimmed V and J ends, which lost 0 bases and 7 bases, there was a span of 16 bases. The CDR3 runs to 14 residues. Germline V gene lookup returns CDR1 DFQATT and CDR2 SNEGSKA (reference sequence). DNA of the CDR3: TGCAGTGCTAGAGACCCTTCGTCCCACACAGAGCAGTACTTC. Protein sequence: CSARDPSSHTEQYF.

The gene calls are TRBV28 and TRBJ1-5; D is possibly TRBD1 (5 bases). This CDR3 spans 16 amino acids. Deletions cut 8 bases from V and 7 bases from J, with 24 bases between. From germline, CDR1 is MDHEN and CDR2 SYDVKM. This chain's CDR3 is CASPPRTGDLMQPQHF. In DNA form, the CDR3 reads TGTGCCAGCCCCCCCAGGACGGGGGACCTCATGCAGCCCCAGCATTTT.

This clonotype was observed a handful of times. The chain links TRBV28 to TRBJ2-7; D call uncertain. The CDR3 has 12 residues. V gave up 2 bases and J gave up 7 bases, with 9 bases separating them. Germline CDR1 MDHEN, CDR2 SYDVKM. This CDR3 reads CASSLPGQEQYF. The DNA of the CDR3 is TGTGCCAGCAGTTTACCCGGGCAGGAGCAGTACTTC.

This clonotype was seen repeatedly, ten times or more. V and J are TRBV4-1 and TRBJ1-1, with D possibly TRBD1 on 5 matching bases. This CDR3 spans 18 amino acids. V shed 0 bases and J shed 4 bases, with 21 bases lying between them. The V gene's germline CDR1 is MGHRA and CDR2 YSYEKL. Written as DNA, the CDR3 is TGCGCCAGCAGCCAAGACCCCTTTACGGGGGAAGGGGTCACTGAAGCTTTCTTT. This encodes CASSQDPFTGEGVTEAFF.

This chain links TRBV18 with TRBJ2-3, with 7 positions matching TRBD2. The CDR3 consists of 17 residues. The germline V gene has CDR1 KGHSH and CDR2 LQKENI. Unmatched junction bases numbered 9, after V lost 3 bases and J lost 0 bases. CDR3 residues: CASSPRERDSSTDTQYF. CDR3 DNA sequence: TGTGCCAGCTCACCCCGAGAGCGGGATTCTAGCACAGATACGCAGTATTTT. Complete variable domain (other parts from reference TRBV18 and TRBJ2-3): NAGVMQNPRHLVRRRGQEARLRCSPMKGHSHVYWYRQLPEEGLKFMVYLQKENIIDESGMPKERFSAEFPKEGPSILRIQQVVRGDSAAYFCASSPRERDSSTDTQYFGPGTRLTVL.